This is a list of T cell receptor beta chains from one sample in a study of CXCR3-negative and CXCR3-positive naive CD8 T cells. Following a re-call of the 5' RACE reads, TCRdb has one entry per CDR3 protein and lacks DNA. The listing contains about 58,000 distinct CDR3 sequences. The sample comprised naive CXCR3- CD8+ T cells from blood. The receptors come from a human donor in good health. Some clones in this sample may be carry-over from other donors' samples. CDR3s include the opening cysteine and the closing phenylalanine or tryptophan.

TRBV7-9,TRBJ2-7,CASSLDGKPEQYF
TRBV6-2/TRBV6-3,TRBJ2-7,CASSSLGQGPYEQYF
TRBV6-4,TRBJ2-1,CASSDGLAGGNEQFF
TRBV6-4,TRBJ2-1,CASSDRPASGLGHNEQFF
TRBV15,TRBJ2-1,CATSFSYNEQFF
TRBV20-1,TRBJ2-7,CSASFRGGTSYEQYF
TRBV11-2,TRBJ2-1,CASSLEGRGMGEQFF
TRBV7-9,TRBJ2-7,CASSLSLDEQYF
TRBV21-1,TRBJ2-1,CASSKRLTDFDNEQFF
TRBV19,TRBJ1-6,CASSMWGAEDSPLHF
TRBV19,TRBJ1-1,CASSITEGSNTEAFF
TRBV25-1,TRBJ1-1,CASSYQVNTEAFF
TRBV3-1,TRBJ1-6,CASSSVAGAEGSSYNSPLHF
TRBV7-9,TRBJ1-1,CASSSVEGAGEAFF
TRBV2,TRBJ2-3,CASSEVGSTDTQYF